Following are 18 T cell receptor beta chains from one sample sequenced in a study of shared clonotypes between healthy human individuals. Here immunoSEQ multiplex PCR was the method, and the copy in TCRdb shows in-frame clones only, minus some. The repertoire holds over a million clones, with around 95% as singletons. Sequenced: naive CD4+ T cells sorted from blood. Documented subset: CD45RA+ positively selected. Receptors were obtained from a man aged 30 to 45 in good health.

The CDR3 coding sequence is TGTGCCAGCAGCTTGGTTGGCAGGGCCTCCTACAATGAGCAGTTCTTC. It encodes CASSLVGRASYNEQFF. V is TRBV5-6 and J is TRBJ2-1; tentatively, D is TRBD1 (5 bases). V shed 0 bases and J shed 0 bases, with 10 bases lying between them. Germline V gene lookup returns CDR1 SGHDT and CDR2 YYEEEE. CDR3 length: 16 residues.

The chain is built from TRBV6-5 and TRBJ2-7, with TRBD1 as a possible D gene (5 bases). The V end was cut by 4 bases, the J end by 4 bases, with 14 bases between. The CDR3 is made up of 14 amino acids. CDR1 is MNHEY and CDR2 is SVGAGI in the germline V gene. In nucleotides, the CDR3 is TGTGCCAGCAGTTGGCAGGGAAAGGGTTACGAGCAGTACTTC. Protein: CASSWQGKGYEQYF.

The CDR3 is CASSTDRNYGYTF. As DNA, the CDR3 is TGTGCCAGCAGCACTGACAGAAACTATGGCTACACCTTC. The rearrangement uses TRBV7-2 and TRBJ1-2; D perhaps matches TRBD1 (5 bases). The CDR3 contains 13 residues. Deletions cut 5 bases from V and 2 bases from J, with 9 bases between. CDR1 is SGHTA and CDR2 is FQGNSA in the germline V gene.

The CDR3 reads CASSALPRGRDGELFF. CDR3 coding DNA: TGTGCCAGTAGTGCACTCCCGAGGGGGCGAGACGGGGAGCTGTTTTTT. The chain joins TRBV19 to TRBJ2-2; 7 bases fit TRBD1. Unmatched junction bases numbered 13, after V lost 5 bases and J lost 7 bases. Germline V gives CDR1 LNHDA, CDR2 SQIVND (reference sequence). The CDR3 is made up of 16 amino acids.

The rearrangement links TRBV6-1 to TRBJ2-1; D remains unclear. Trimming pared 3 bases from V and 3 bases from J, leaving 6 bases between. The CDR3 covers 13 residues. The germline CDR1 and CDR2 sequences are MNHNS and SASEGT. CDR3 residues: CASSEVFYNEQFF. The CDR3, as DNA: TGTGCCAGCAGTGAGGTCTTCTACAATGAGCAGTTCTTC.

V usage is TRBV5-6 and J usage is TRBJ2-3; D gene uncertain. The germline V gene encodes CDR1 SGHDT and CDR2 YYEEEE. The CDR3 runs 13 residues. The V end lost 2 bases, the J end lost 2 bases, and 6 bases lay between the germline ends. CDR3 loop: CASSFFSTDTQYF. The CDR3 bases are TGTGCCAGCAGCTTCTTCTCCACAGATACGCAGTATTTT.

Only one count was recorded for this clone. CDR3 in amino acids: CASSLLDNQPQHF. For the CDR3, the DNA is TGTGCCAGCAGTTTACTAGACAATCAGCCCCAGCATTTT. V usage is TRBV28 and J usage is TRBJ1-5; unclear D gene. The CDR3 loop spans 13 amino acids. Trimming shortened V by 2 bases and J by 3 bases, and 5 bases separated the two germline ends. Per germline, CDR1 MDHEN and CDR2 SYDVKM.

V and J are TRBV20-1 and TRBJ2-1; the D is unclear. The germline V gene has CDR1 DFQATT and CDR2 SNEGSKA (reference sequence). The CDR3 runs 11 residues. V lost 1 base and J 9 bases, leaving 7 bases between the germline ends. CDR3 sequence: CSARGDSEQFF. The CDR3 nucleotides are TGCAGTGCTAGAGGCGATAGTGAGCAGTTCTTC.

V usage is TRBV7-8 and J usage is TRBJ2-5; no reliable D call. Per the germline V gene, CDR1 is SGHVS and CDR2 is FQNEAQ. This CDR3 contains 14 residues. V gave up 3 bases and J gave up 0 bases, with 8 bases separating them. The CDR3 DNA is TGTGCCAGCAGCTTCCAGTCAAACCAAGAGACCCAGTACTTC. The encoded protein is CASSFQSNQETQYF.

The V and J genes are TRBV9 and TRBJ2-7; D call uncertain. V was cut by 3 bases and J by 0 bases, with 10 bases left in between. The CDR3 is 14 amino acids. Germline values: CDR1 SGDLS, CDR2 YYNGEE. CDR3 in amino acids: CASSEEKSSYEQYF. CDR3 DNA sequence: TGTGCCAGCAGCGAAGAGAAGAGCTCCTACGAGCAGTACTTC. The whole variable domain, remainder taken from reference TRBV9 and TRBJ2-7, is DSGVTQTPKHLITATGQRVTLRCSPRSGDLSVYWYQQSLDQGLQFLIQYYNGEERAKGNILERFSAQQFPDLHSELNLSSLELGDSALYFCASSEEKSSYEQYFGPGTRLTVT.

The chain has TRBV6-6 and TRBJ1-5; TRBD1 might be the D (6 bases). Trimming took 6 bases from V and 5 from J, leaving 11 bases between them. Germline CDR1 reads MNHNY; CDR2 reads SVGAGI (reference sequence). CDR3 length equals 13 residues. The CDR3 nucleotides are TGTGCCAGCAGCGACAGGCAAGATCAGCCCCAGCATTTT. As protein: CASSDRQDQPQHF.

This chain connects TRBV10-1 to TRBJ1-1, with D perhaps TRBD1 (6 bases). V was shortened by 7 bases and J by 3 bases, with 12 bases between the two germline ends. This CDR3 region has 13 residues. Germline CDR1 reads WNHNN; CDR2 reads SYGVQD (reference sequence). CDR3 bases: TGCGCCAGCATGTCTCAGGGGTACACTGAAGCTTTCTTT. This codes for CASMSQGYTEAFF.

This rearrangement joins TRBV11-2 to TRBJ2-7, with D unresolved. V lost 3 bases and J 6 bases, leaving 9 bases between the germline ends. The CDR3 is 12 amino acids. Looked up from germline, CDR1 is SGHAT and CDR2 is FQNNGV. The CDR3 loop is CASSFSFSEQYF. The CDR3 DNA follows: TGTGCCAGCAGCTTTAGCTTTAGCGAGCAGTACTTC.

The chain is built from TRBV5-1 and TRBJ2-1; D is unresolved. This CDR3 is built from 14 residues. The germline V and J ends were trimmed by 1 base and 8 bases, with 13 bases remaining between them. From germline, CDR1 is SGHRS and CDR2 YFSETQ. The CDR3 bases are TGCGCCAGCAGCTTGCAGGAATTTTACGATGAGCAGTTCTTC. It specifies CASSLQEFYDEQFF.

This chain joins TRBV6-1 and TRBJ2-7; no definite D call. The ends were cut back, 7 bases at V and 3 bases at J, with 13 bases in the middle. The CDR3 covers 13 residues. Germline CDR1 MNHNS, CDR2 SASEGT. The CDR3 spells CASTEPPHYEQYF. The CDR3, as DNA: TGTGCCAGCACCGAACCCCCGCACTACGAGCAGTACTTC.

This chain connects TRBV6-1 to TRBJ2-2; weak D call: TRBD1 (5 bases). Per germline, CDR1 MNHNS and CDR2 SASEGT. V was cut by 0 bases and J by 7 bases, with 30 bases left in between. CDR3 length: 21 residues. CDR3 DNA: TGTGCCAGCAGTGAAGCGACGAAGTGGGGCACCCGCGCAGGGCTCGTCGGGGAGCTGTTTTTT. Translation: CASSEATKWGTRAGLVGELFF.

The CDR3 DNA sequence: TGTGCCAGCAGCAAATCCAGGGGGCCAGACACTGAAGCTTTCTTT. It encodes CASSKSRGPDTEAFF. The V and J genes are TRBV21-1 and TRBJ1-1; TRBD1, the D gene given by the table, was not confirmed from the DNA. TRBV21-1 is labeled a pseudogene. The CDR3 loop spans 15 amino acids.

Comments on this clone: Other DNA sequences in the same sample also yield this CDR3. The V call is TRBV7-9, the J call TRBJ2-3, with D unresolved. The CDR3 is made up of 14 amino acids. V lost 4 bases and J lost 2, with 10 bases in between. Germline CDR1 is SEHNR and CDR2 is FQNEAQ (reference sequence). The CDR3 coding sequence is TGTGCCAGCAGCTCAGGCCAATACACAGATACGCAGTATTTT. This encodes CASSSGQYTDTQYF. Based on the CDR3 plus reference TRBV7-9 and TRBJ2-3, the full variable domain is DTGVSQNPRHKITKRGQNVTFRCDPISEHNRLYWYRQTLGQGPEFLTYFQNEAQLEKSRLLSDRFSAERPKGSFSTLEIQRTEQGDSAMYLCASSSGQYTDTQYFGPGTRLTVL.